This T cell receptor beta chain was profiled in a study of glioma-infiltrating T cells after dendritic cell vaccination. The germline gives CDR1 PRHDT, CDR2 FYEKMQ (reference sequence). The CDR3 is 14 amino acids. V lost 5 bases to trimming and J lost 10 bases, with 18 bases between them. The repertoire was sequenced with immunoSEQ multiplex PCR; TCRdb's copy has only in-frame clones and lacks some. The profile shows approximately 60,000 clones, 86% of them singletons. Documented time point: after dendritic cell vaccination, including at tumor progression/relapse. The sample here was blood, taken after dendritic cell vaccination. J is TRBJ2-1 and V is TRBV13; maybe TRBD2 (5 bases). This TCR derives from a human donor with glioblastoma. DNA of the CDR3: TGTGCCAGCAGCCCCCGGACGGGGATGCGGGAGCAGTTCTTC. It yields the protein CASSPRTGMREQFF.